These 10 T cell receptor beta chains came from one sample sequenced in a study of T cell clones after liver transplantation. The assay was immunoSEQ multiplex PCR, and TCRdb's table has in-frame clones only and misses some. The sample carries roughly 20,000 clones, approximately 93% recorded once. The sequences come from CD8+ T cells from blood, collected less than 27 months after liver transplant. These receptors all come from a human patient who received a liver transplant. Some T cells may be the graft donor's.

The gene calls are TRBV2 and TRBJ2-7; tentative D call: TRBD1 (5 bases). The CDR3 extends over 16 amino acids. Germline assignment: CDR1 SNHLY and CDR2 FYNNEI. V gave up 1 base and J gave up 3 bases, with 16 bases separating them. The CDR3 sequence is CASSEGDWGPRYEQYF. Written as DNA, the CDR3 is TGTGCCAGCAGTGAAGGGGATTGGGGCCCTCGCTACGAGCAGTACTTC.

The V gene is TRBV6-1, the J gene TRBJ1-1; 8 bases are shared with TRBD1. This CDR3 has 17 amino acids. Germline CDR1 and CDR2: MNHNS and SASEGT. Trimming at V came to 4 bases and at J to 4 bases, leaving 14 bases not matched to a gene. As DNA, the CDR3 is TGTGCCAGCAGTGCCGATGGGACAGGCCTCATTTCCACTGAAGCTTTCTTT. This codes for CASSADGTGLISTEAFF.

The rearrangement uses TRBV27 and TRBJ2-3, with D unclear. The V gene's germline CDR1 is MNHEY and CDR2 SMNVEV (reference sequence). This CDR3 spans 12 amino acids. Trimming took 6 bases from V and 6 from J, leaving 10 bases between them. CDR3 sequence: CASSSYSDTQYF. CDR3 sequence (DNA): TGTGCCAGCAGCTCATACTCGGATACGCAGTATTTT.

The V gene is TRBV7-9, the J gene TRBJ2-2; no reliable D call. V gave up 1 base and J gave up 5 bases, with 5 bases separating them. The CDR3 runs to 13 residues. In germline, CDR1 is SEHNR, CDR2 FQNEAQ (reference sequence). CDR3 sequence (DNA): TGTGCCAGCAGCTTAGGAGATACCGGGGAGCTGTTTTTT. Encoded protein: CASSLGDTGELFF.

The chain uses TRBV6-6 and TRBJ2-2; 8 bases map to TRBD2. This CDR3 spans 16 amino acids. J was trimmed by 2 bases and V by 7 bases; bases with no gene match: 9. CDR1 and CDR2 from the germline V gene are MNHNY and SVGAGI (reference sequence). The DNA of the CDR3 is TGTGCCAGCATCACTTTAGCGGGACCCAACACCGGGGAGCTGTTTTTT. The encoded protein is CASITLAGPNTGELFF.

This clone appeared a few times. The rearrangement joins TRBV29-1 to TRBJ2-7, with TRBD2 identical over 11 bases. After removal of 1 base from V and 0 bases from J, the junction contained 2 bases not matched to a gene. Germline CDR1 is SQVTM and CDR2 is ANQGSEA. The CDR3 is made up of 15 amino acids. The CDR3 sequence is CSVEGGTSGSYEQYF. In nucleotides, the CDR3 is TGCAGCGTTGAAGGGGGGACTAGCGGCTCCTACGAGCAGTACTTC.

The chain couples TRBV6-5 to TRBJ1-2; 8 positions agree with TRBD1. Trimming at V came to 5 bases and at J to 5 bases, leaving 10 bases not matched to a gene. Germline V gives CDR1 MNHEY, CDR2 SVGAGI. The length of the CDR3 is 15 residues. The DNA for the CDR3 is TGTGCCAGCAGTCCCGGACAGGGCAAGGGGTATGGCTACACCTTC. This gives the protein CASSPGQGKGYGYTF.

This clone was recorded only once. The V gene is TRBV7-9, the J gene TRBJ2-7, with 12 bases matching TRBD2. Germline-derived CDR1 and CDR2 are SEHNR and FQNEAQ (reference sequence). V trimming: 8 bases; J trimming: 3 bases; junction bases outside the gene matches: 5. This CDR3 has 14 residues. This CDR3 reads CASSSSGGVYEQYF. The CDR3 DNA reads TGTGCCAGCTCCTCTAGCGGGGGGGTCTACGAGCAGTACTTC.

The chain carries TRBV27 and TRBJ1-2, with a tentative D call TRBD1 (6 bases). Germline V gene sequence: CDR1 MNHEY, CDR2 SMNVEV (reference sequence). The V end was cut by 0 bases, the J end by 8 bases, with 10 bases between. The CDR3 consists of 13 residues. The CDR3 sequence is CASSLSTQGGYTF. In nucleotides, the CDR3 is TGTGCCAGCAGTTTATCGACCCAGGGGGGCTACACCTTC.

The V gene is TRBV4-1, the J gene TRBJ2-7; 8 bases map to TRBD1. The CDR3 is made up of 14 amino acids. The V and J ends lost 1 base and 5 bases, in that order; junction bases with no gene match: 4. Germline V gene sequence: CDR1 MGHRA, CDR2 YSYEKL. The CDR3 DNA reads TGCGCCAGCAGCCAAGTTGGACAGGGAAACGAGCAGTACTTC. Protein: CASSQVGQGNEQYF.